The clone carrying this T cell receptor (beta chain) was observed a few times. The data were obtained in a study of T cells in Graves' hyperthyroidism and ophthalmopathy. Germline V gene data show CDR1 as SGHRS and CDR2 as YFSETQ. The junction had 3 bases not matched to a gene; V was cut back by 0 bases and J by 4 bases. The CDR3 consists of 15 residues. The investigators amplified TCR beta CDR3 regions from RNA transcripts. HTBI primers were employed in a first-round RT-PCR of the TCR CDR3. TCRdb reanalysed the multiplex PCR reads using MiXCR and keeps one entry per CDR3 protein. The sample comprises around 800,000 distinct CDR3 sequences, approximately 40% of which are singletons, and more than 7% rests with the top ten.

Sequencing was performed on blood. The chain couples TRBV5-1 to TRBJ2-7, with 11 bases matching TRBD2. The TCR was taken from a man aged 18-30 years with Graves' hyperthyroidism. In nucleotides, the CDR3 is TGCGCCAGCAGCTTGGATCTAGCGGGAGGATACGAGCAGTACTTC. It translates to CASSLDLAGGYEQYF.